One and the same sample provided the 11 T cell receptor beta chains below, sequenced in a study of OX40 agonist ivuxolimab in advanced cancers. Clones were read by immunoSEQ multiplex PCR, and TCRdb kept only the in-frame ones, dropping some. The sample holds 15,000 to 20,000 clones, approximately 92% seen once. Sequencing used CD4+ or CD8+ T cells sorted from blood, obtained in a trial of the OX40 agonist ivuxolimab. The source of these receptors is an adult with an advanced solid tumor such as melanoma, head and neck, liver or kidney cancer.

The chain joins TRBV7-9 to TRBJ2-2; the match to TRBD2 covers 11 bases. There are 19 residues in the CDR3. Germline V gene lookup returns CDR1 SEHNR and CDR2 FQNEAQ (reference sequence). The V segment lost 6 bases and the J segment 0 bases; nucleotides outside the gene matches: 12. The CDR3 is CASRPVGTSGPANTGELFF. CDR3 DNA: TGTGCCAGCAGACCAGTAGGGACTAGCGGCCCCGCGAACACCGGGGAGCTGTTTTTT.

This rearrangement joins TRBV13 to TRBJ2-7, with 7 bases aligning to TRBD1. The ends lost 6 bases at V and 1 base at J; junction bases unmatched: 12. Per germline, CDR1 PRHDT and CDR2 FYEKMQ (reference sequence). This CDR3 contains 16 residues. The CDR3 spells CASSFPGTDISYEQYF. The CDR3 nucleotides are TGTGCCAGCAGTTTTCCCGGGACAGACATATCCTACGAGCAGTACTTC. The full variable domain, its missing parts supplied by reference TRBV13 and TRBJ2-7, is AAGVIQSPRHLIKEKRETATLKCYPIPRHDTVYWYQQGPGQDPQFLISFYEKMQSDKGSIPDRFSAQQFSDYHSELNMSSLELGDSALYFCASSFPGTDISYEQYFGPGTRLTVT.

The J gene is TRBJ2-1, the V gene TRBV2; D not certain. V lost 3 bases and J 4 bases, leaving 7 bases between the germline ends. The CDR3 is 13 residues long. CDR1 is SNHLY, CDR2 FYNNEI, per germline. In nucleotides, the CDR3 is TGTGCCAGCAGTGAGGTGACTTACAATGAGCAGTTCTTC. It translates to CASSEVTYNEQFF.

The rearrangement joins TRBV18 to TRBJ1-1, with D unclear. The CDR3 sequence is 16 residues long. Germline values: CDR1 KGHSH, CDR2 LQKENI. V was clipped by 2 bases and J by 5 bases, with 18 bases between them. The CDR3 spells CASSPRVADLGTEAFF. CDR3 coding DNA: TGTGCCAGCTCACCAAGGGTCGCAGACCTGGGGACTGAAGCTTTCTTT.

The chain combines TRBV11-3 with TRBJ2-7; D perhaps matches TRBD2 (6 bases). V was clipped by 8 bases and J by 6 bases, with 20 bases between them. This CDR3 spans 14 amino acids. The germline CDR1 and CDR2 sequences are SGHNT and YENEEA. The CDR3 nucleotides are TGTGCCAGCGGTCCCGGGTGGTCCGGGGGCGAGCAGTACTTC. Its translation is CASGPGWSGGEQYF.

The chain combines TRBV10-2 with TRBJ2-1, with 9 bases fitting TRBD2. CDR3 length: 16 residues. Germline lookup yields CDR1 WSHSY and CDR2 SAAADI. The V and J ends lost 2 bases and 8 bases, in that order; junction bases with no gene match: 10. CDR3 amino acids: CASSETSGRSVDEQFF. The CDR3 region has the DNA TGCGCCAGCAGTGAGACCAGCGGGAGGAGTGTCGATGAGCAGTTCTTC.

J is TRBJ2-2 and V is TRBV9; D is possibly TRBD1 (6 bases). The CDR3 loop spans 15 amino acids. Trimming took off 4 bases at V and 3 bases at J, with 13 bases between the two ends. Germline V gene data show CDR1 as SGDLS and CDR2 as YYNGEE. The CDR3 DNA is TGTGCCAGCAGCCCCCGGACAGACTACACCGGGGAGCTGTTTTTT. The encoded protein is CASSPRTDYTGELFF. Supplemented by reference TRBV9 and TRBJ2-2, the full variable domain reads DSGVTQTPKHLITATGQRVTLRCSPRSGDLSVYWYQQSLDQGLQFLIQYYNGEERAKGNILERFSAQQFPDLHSELNLSSLELGDSALYFCASSPRTDYTGELFFGEGSRLTVL.

The chain recombines TRBV4-1 with TRBJ1-3, with 7 bases identical to TRBD1. The germline CDR1 and CDR2 sequences are MGHRA and YSYEKL. Trimming cost V 7 bases and J 4 bases; bases outside gene matches: 1. The length of the CDR3 is 12 residues. The CDR3 loop is CASKGAGNTIYF. The CDR3 nucleotides are TGCGCCAGCAAGGGGGCCGGAAACACCATATATTTT.

This clone was recorded only once. The chain is built from TRBV4-1 and TRBJ1-1, with D tentatively TRBD1 (5 bases). The germline V gene encodes CDR1 MGHRA and CDR2 YSYEKL. Trimming took off 3 bases at V and 0 bases at J, with 14 bases between the two ends. The CDR3 extends over 16 amino acids. In nucleotides, the CDR3 is TGCGCCAGCAGCCACCGCCTGGGACGGGTGAACACTGAAGCTTTCTTT. Translating it yields CASSHRLGRVNTEAFF.

J is TRBJ1-1 and V is TRBV10-3; weak D call: TRBD1 (6 bases). Trimming took 3 bases from V and 1 from J, leaving 9 bases between them. Germline V gene lookup returns CDR1 ENHRY and CDR2 SYGVKD. This CDR3 has 14 amino acids. CDR3 residues: CAISETGQNTEAFF. Here the CDR3 DNA reads TGTGCCATCAGTGAAACAGGGCAGAACACTGAAGCTTTCTTT.

The chain recombines TRBV19 with TRBJ2-3; D is unclear. This CDR3 has 11 amino acids. Trimming cost V 1 base and J 8 bases, with 4 bases left between them. Germline V gene sequence: CDR1 LNHDA, CDR2 SQIVND (reference sequence). CDR3 nucleotide sequence: TGTGCCAGTAGTATAGGGGGTACGCAGTATTTT. It codes for CASSIGGTQYF.